Presented here are 14 T cell receptor beta chains from one specimen sequenced in a study of OX40 agonist ivuxolimab in advanced cancers. Some clones are missing from TCRdb's copy, which holds only in-frame ones; the method was immunoSEQ multiplex PCR. Counted here are about 73,000 clones, about 87% occurring once; the ten biggest clones make up about 0.53%. The sample was CD4+ or CD8+ T cells sorted from blood, taken in a trial of the OX40 agonist ivuxolimab. The receptor source for this set is an adult with an advanced solid tumor such as melanoma, head and neck, liver or kidney cancer.

The chain couples TRBV5-6 to TRBJ2-7; possible D gene TRBD2, 6 bases. V lost 0 bases to trimming and J lost 1 base, with 11 bases between them. The CDR3 sequence is 15 residues long. The V gene's germline CDR1 is SGHDT and CDR2 YYEEEE. The CDR3 sequence: CASSLVLSGSYEQYF. In nucleotides, the CDR3 is TGTGCCAGCAGCTTGGTGTTAAGCGGGTCCTACGAGCAGTACTTC.

This clone has a single count. The chain links TRBV5-1 to TRBJ2-7; no clear D gene. The CDR3 extends over 14 amino acids. Trimming removed 0 bases from V and 5 bases from J, with 12 bases in between. Germline V lookup: CDR1 SGHRS, CDR2 YFSETQ. This CDR3 reads CASSLVGSFDEQYF. The CDR3 DNA follows: TGCGCCAGCAGCTTGGTTGGTAGTTTCGACGAGCAGTACTTC. Supplemented by reference TRBV5-1 and TRBJ2-7, the full variable domain reads KAGVTQTPRYLIKTRGQQVTLSCSPISGHRSVSWYQQTPGQGLQFLFEYFSETQRNKGNFPGRFSGRQFSNSRSEMNVSTLELGDSALYLCASSLVGSFDEQYFGPGTRLTVT.

The DNA for the CDR3 is TGTGCCAGCAGCGTAGATCTGCGGGGGTCTGGAAACACCATATATTTT. This sequence encodes CASSVDLRGSGNTIYF. The chain combines TRBV9 with TRBJ1-3; weak D call: TRBD1 (5 bases). Between the trimmed V and J ends, which lost 0 bases and 1 base, there was a span of 11 bases. The germline V gene encodes CDR1 SGDLS and CDR2 YYNGEE. This CDR3 has 16 amino acids.

The table lists this clone with a few counts. This sequence joins TRBV7-3 and TRBJ1-1; no definite D call. Germline CDR1 SGHTA, CDR2 FQGTGA. The germline V and J ends were trimmed by 4 bases and 1 base, with 7 bases remaining between them. The CDR3 spans 13 residues. The DNA for the CDR3 is TGTGCCAGCAGCTCGACACCGAACACTGAAGCTTTCTTT. It translates to CASSSTPNTEAFF.

The rearrangement joins TRBV7-3 to TRBJ2-5; 9 bases match TRBD2. The DNA end is a closer match to TRBJ2-7, so the J assignment may be wrong. The germline V gene has CDR1 SGHTA and CDR2 FQGTGA. The CDR3 has 15 residues. CDR3 sequence: CASSLVAGVPYEQYF. For the CDR3, the DNA is TGTGCCAGCAGCTTAGTAGCGGGAGTGCCCTACGAGCAGTACTTC.

This chain joins TRBV6-5 and TRBJ2-3, with D perhaps TRBD1 (6 bases). Germline V lookup: CDR1 MNHEY, CDR2 SVGAGI. The CDR3 consists of 14 residues. V dropped 4 bases and J dropped 3 bases, with 11 bases sitting between them. Here the CDR3 reads CASSSTGRTDTQYF. In DNA form, the CDR3 reads TGTGCCAGCAGTTCGACAGGTCGGACAGATACGCAGTATTTT.

This rearrangement joins TRBV5-1 to TRBJ2-2; no clear D. The V end lost 4 bases, the J end lost 2 bases, and 12 bases lay between the germline ends. Germline CDR1 is SGHRS and CDR2 is YFSETQ. The CDR3 sequence is 15 residues long. CDR3 in DNA: TGCGCCAGCAGCCCGATAAGGCCTAACACCGGGGAGCTGTTTTTT. Translating gives CASSPIRPNTGELFF.

The rearrangement links TRBV28 to TRBJ1-2, with 10 bases lining up with TRBD1. J lost 8 bases, V lost 6 bases, and 6 bases had no gene match. The CDR3 contains 13 residues. Germline values: CDR1 MDHEN, CDR2 SYDVKM. The CDR3 DNA is TGTGCCAGCAGACCGGGACAGGGGTGGGGCTACACCTTC. Residues: CASRPGQGWGYTF.

The chain has TRBV6-6 and TRBJ1-1; the D is unclear. This CDR3 comprises 14 residues. The germline V gene encodes CDR1 MNHNY and CDR2 SVGAGI (reference sequence). V lost 4 bases, J lost 5 bases, and 14 bases lay in between. The CDR3 loop reads CASSFARTATEAFF. For the CDR3, the DNA is TGTGCCAGCAGTTTTGCCCGGACGGCGACTGAAGCTTTCTTT.

The chain joins TRBV7-2 to TRBJ2-3; D is ambiguous. Germline lookup yields CDR1 SGHTA and CDR2 FQGNSA. The CDR3 covers 14 residues. V was shortened by 1 base and J by 3 bases, with 8 bases between the two germline ends. The CDR3 DNA reads TGTGCCAGCAGCTTAGTCAGTTTAACAGATACGCAGTATTTT. It specifies CASSLVSLTDTQYF.

This sequence joins TRBV5-1 and TRBJ2-1; 13 positions agree with TRBD2. Germline lookup yields CDR1 SGHRS and CDR2 YFSETQ. The junction had 12 bases not matched to a gene; V was cut back by 4 bases and J by 8 bases. This CDR3 is 17 amino acids long. Here the CDR3 DNA reads TGCGCCAGCAGCGCTGGACTAGCGGGAGACCCTGTCTATGAGCAGTTCTTC. Translated: CASSAGLAGDPVYEQFF.

The V and J genes are TRBV2 and TRBJ2-4; TRBD1 matches 8 bases. Per germline, CDR1 SNHLY and CDR2 FYNNEI. This CDR3 has 16 residues. V lost 4 bases to trimming and J lost 3 bases; unmatched junction nucleotides: 8. In DNA, the CDR3 is TGTGCCAGCAGTGTTGAAGGACAGGGAATCAAAAACATTCAGTACTTC. Amino acids: CASSVEGQGIKNIQYF.

The chain links TRBV20-1 to TRBJ2-1; D unclear. This CDR3 comprises 11 residues. Trimming stripped 3 bases from V and 7 bases from J, with 7 bases between. Per germline, CDR1 DFQATT and CDR2 SNEGSKA (reference sequence). In nucleotides, the CDR3 is TGCAGTGCTAGGGCACCAAATGAGCAGTTCTTC. It codes for CSARAPNEQFF.

J is TRBJ2-3 and V is TRBV2; D is unclear. This CDR3 is 14 amino acids long. The germline V gene has CDR1 SNHLY and CDR2 FYNNEI. With 8 bases removed from V and 6 bases from J, the gap between germline ends came to 18 bases. The CDR3 bases are TGTGCCAGCCTTTTTAGGTCCTTAGGGGATACGCAGTATTTT. Translated: CASLFRSLGDTQYF.